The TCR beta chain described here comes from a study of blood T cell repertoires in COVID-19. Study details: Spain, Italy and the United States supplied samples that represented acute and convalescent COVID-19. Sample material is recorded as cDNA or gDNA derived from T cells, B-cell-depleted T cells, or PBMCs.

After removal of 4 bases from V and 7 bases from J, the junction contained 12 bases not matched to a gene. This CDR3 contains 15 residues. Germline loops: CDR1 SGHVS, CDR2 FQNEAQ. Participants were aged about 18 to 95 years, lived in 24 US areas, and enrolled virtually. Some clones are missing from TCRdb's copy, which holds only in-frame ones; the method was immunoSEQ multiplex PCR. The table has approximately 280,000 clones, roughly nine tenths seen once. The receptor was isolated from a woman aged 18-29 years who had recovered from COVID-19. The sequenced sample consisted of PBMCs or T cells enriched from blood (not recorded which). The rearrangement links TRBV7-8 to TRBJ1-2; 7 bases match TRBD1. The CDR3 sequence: CASSWRGQSLSGYTF. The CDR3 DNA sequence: TGTGCCAGCAGCTGGAGGGGACAGAGTTTGTCTGGCTACACCTTC.